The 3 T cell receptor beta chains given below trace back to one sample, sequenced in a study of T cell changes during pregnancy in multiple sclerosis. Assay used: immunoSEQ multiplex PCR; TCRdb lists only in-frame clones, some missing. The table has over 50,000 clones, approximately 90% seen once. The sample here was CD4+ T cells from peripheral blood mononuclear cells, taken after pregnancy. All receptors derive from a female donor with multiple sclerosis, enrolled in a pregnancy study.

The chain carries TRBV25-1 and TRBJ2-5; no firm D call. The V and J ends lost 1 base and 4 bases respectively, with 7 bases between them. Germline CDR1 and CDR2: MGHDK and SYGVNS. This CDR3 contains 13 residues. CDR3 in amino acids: CASSELSTETQYF. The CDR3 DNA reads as TGTGCCAGCAGTGAATTATCTACAGAGACCCAGTACTTC.

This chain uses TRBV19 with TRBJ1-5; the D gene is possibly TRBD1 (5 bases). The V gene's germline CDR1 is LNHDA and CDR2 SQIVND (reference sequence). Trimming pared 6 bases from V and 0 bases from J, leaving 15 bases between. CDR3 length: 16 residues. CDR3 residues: CASRSSDTYSNQPQHF. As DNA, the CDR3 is TGTGCCAGTAGGAGCTCGGACACCTATAGCAATCAGCCCCAGCATTTT.

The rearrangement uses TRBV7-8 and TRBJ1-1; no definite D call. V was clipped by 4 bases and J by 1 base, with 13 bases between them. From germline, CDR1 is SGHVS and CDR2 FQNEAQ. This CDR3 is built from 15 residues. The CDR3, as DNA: TGTGCCAGCAGCTCTACGGGAGTACCGAACACTGAAGCTTTCTTT. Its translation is CASSSTGVPNTEAFF.